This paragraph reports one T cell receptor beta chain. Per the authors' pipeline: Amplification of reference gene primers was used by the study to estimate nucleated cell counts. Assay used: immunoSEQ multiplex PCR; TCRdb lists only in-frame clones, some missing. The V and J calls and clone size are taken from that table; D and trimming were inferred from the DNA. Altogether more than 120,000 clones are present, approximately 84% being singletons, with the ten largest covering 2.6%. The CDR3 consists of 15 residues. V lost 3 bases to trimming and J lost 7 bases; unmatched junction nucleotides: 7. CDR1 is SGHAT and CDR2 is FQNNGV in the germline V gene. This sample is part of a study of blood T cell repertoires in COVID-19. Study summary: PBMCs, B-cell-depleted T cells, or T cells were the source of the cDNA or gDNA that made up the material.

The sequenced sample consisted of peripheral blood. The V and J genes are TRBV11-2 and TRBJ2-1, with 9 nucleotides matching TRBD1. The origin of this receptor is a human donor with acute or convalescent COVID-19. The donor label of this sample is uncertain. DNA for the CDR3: TGTGCCAGCAGCTTCGACAGGGGGTTCATGAATGAGCAGTTCTTC. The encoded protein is CASSFDRGFMNEQFF.